The sequence of this TCR beta chain was determined in a study of OX40 agonist ivuxolimab in advanced cancers. At the level of the study: Those enrolled were 82.7% male, with a mean age of roughly 60 years and ages from about 20 to 90. Patients achieving partial responses numbered three: one hepatocellular carcinoma case and two cutaneous melanoma cases.

Study-wide results and limits: Clones of CD4+ and CD8+ blood T cells grew by week 6 at doses of 0.1 to 3.0 mg/kg.

The CDR3 spans 19 residues. V was pared by 0 bases and J by 4 bases, with 13 bases of the junction left unmatched. CDR1 and CDR2 from the germline V gene are SGHTA and FQGNSA. This clone was recorded once. Its specificity is not known. TCRdb's copy holds only in-frame clones and misses some; the assay was immunoSEQ multiplex PCR. This repertoire shows 60,000 to 70,000 clones, around 80% found once; its top ten account for 1.6%. The clonotype was recovered from an adult with an advanced solid tumor such as melanoma, head and neck, liver or kidney cancer. Sequenced material: CD4+ or CD8+ T cells sorted from blood, taken in a trial of the OX40 agonist ivuxolimab. The J gene is TRBJ2-3, the V gene TRBV7-2; 10 bases are shared with TRBD2. The CDR3, as DNA: TGTGCCAGCAGCTTAGCGCCAAGGGTTAGCGGGAGGCCTTCAGATACGCAGTATTTT. Residues: CASSLAPRVSGRPSDTQYF.